Each of the 18 T cell receptor beta chains below was sequenced from the same sample in a study of T cells in Graves' hyperthyroidism and ophthalmopathy. Regions amplified from RNA transcripts were the TCR beta CDR3 regions. During a first-round RT-PCR of the TCR CDR3, the HTBI primer set was used. TCRdb recomputed calls from the multiplex PCR reads with MiXCR, one row per CDR3 protein. This sample yields around 620,000 distinct CDR3 sequences, of which around 15% are seen a single time; around 3.9% belongs to the top ten. The sequenced material came from blood. The receptors originated from a woman between 25 and 40 years old with Graves' hyperthyroidism.

The chain has TRBV20-1 and TRBJ2-3, with 14 bases lining up with TRBD2. This CDR3 contains 17 residues. V was clipped by 6 bases and J by 2 bases; unmatched bases: 10. Looked up from germline, CDR1 is DFQATT and CDR2 is SNEGSKA (reference sequence). The CDR3 sequence is CSARGLAGVNPTDTQYF. CDR3 coding DNA: TGCAGTGCACGGGGACTAGCGGGAGTCAACCCCACAGATACGCAGTATTTT.

This clonotype was counted many times. This chain uses TRBV7-2 with TRBJ2-5, with D possibly called TRBD1 or TRBD2 (5 bases each). The CDR3 totals 14 residues. From germline, CDR1 is SGHTA and CDR2 FQGNSA. The V end was cut by 3 bases, the J end by 2 bases, with 10 bases between. Here the CDR3 reads CASSLGRQQETQYF. The CDR3 bases are TGTGCCAGCAGCTTGGGGAGACAGCAAGAGACCCAGTACTTC.

This clonotype has at least ten counts. The gene calls are TRBV7-2 and TRBJ2-7; tentative D call: TRBD1 (6 bases). Germline-derived CDR1 and CDR2 are SGHTA and FQGNSA. This CDR3 region has 14 residues. Trimming took off 5 bases at V and 5 bases at J, with 16 bases between the two ends. The CDR3 bases are TGTGCCAGCAGCCTGGGGGCCCTAATACACGAGCAGTACTTC. Translation gives CASSLGALIHEQYF.

This clonotype has just a few counts. The chain couples TRBV30 to TRBJ2-3; 14 bases map to TRBD2. Germline V gene sequence: CDR1 GTSNPN, CDR2 SVGIG (reference sequence). The CDR3 runs to 16 residues. V was clipped by 5 bases and J by 3 bases; unmatched bases: 7. CDR3 loop: CAWERGTSGSTDTQYF. CDR3 DNA sequence: TGTGCCTGGGAAAGAGGGACTAGCGGGAGTACAGATACGCAGTATTTT.

This clonotype was detected many times. The chain combines TRBV28 with TRBJ1-1, with a tentative D call TRBD1 (5 bases). This CDR3 contains 12 residues. The V end lost 3 bases, the J end lost 7 bases, and 9 bases lay between the germline ends. CDR1 is MDHEN and CDR2 is SYDVKM in the germline V gene. CDR3 protein: CASSFDSYEAFF. In DNA form, the CDR3 reads TGTGCCAGCAGTTTTGACAGCTATGAAGCTTTCTTT.

In this sample, this clonotype turned up many times. J is TRBJ2-3 and V is TRBV27; no reliable D call. The CDR3 totals 13 residues. Trimming took off 3 bases at V and 2 bases at J, with 6 bases between the two ends. CDR1 MNHEY and CDR2 SMNVEV come from the germline V gene (reference sequence). The CDR3 is CASSFKSTDTQYF. The CDR3 DNA is TGTGCCAGCAGTTTCAAGTCCACAGATACGCAGTATTTT.

V and J are TRBV12-3 or TRBV12-4 and TRBJ2-1, with 8 bases matching TRBD2. V lost 7 bases to trimming and J lost 12 bases; unmatched junction nucleotides: 14. There are 14 residues in the CDR3. The CDR3 coding sequence is TGTGCCAGCAAGCGGGGGACTAGTGGTTCCGTGCAGTTCTTC. Residues: CASKRGTSGSVQFF.

This clonotype was seen repeatedly, ten times or more. This rearrangement joins TRBV7-2 to TRBJ2-2; TRBD2 might be the D (6 bases). CDR3 length: 16 amino acids. Trimming took 5 bases from V and 7 from J, leaving 20 bases between them. Germline values: CDR1 SGHTA, CDR2 FQGNSA. CDR3 amino acids: CASSSRRESVVGELFF. The CDR3 DNA follows: TGTGCCAGCAGCAGCCGGCGGGAATCAGTTGTCGGGGAGCTGTTTTTT.

V gene TRBV30 combines with J gene TRBJ1-5; D unclear. Deletions cut 0 bases from V and 0 bases from J, with 6 bases between. From germline, CDR1 is GTSNPN and CDR2 SVGIG (reference sequence). The length of the CDR3 is 14 residues. The CDR3 nucleotides read TGTGCCTGGAGTGTACGGAATAGCAATCAGCCCCAGCATTTT. Translated, it gives CAWSVRNSNQPQHF. Filled out from reference TRBV30 and TRBJ1-5, the complete variable domain reads SQTIHQWPATLVQPVGSPLSLECTVEGTSNPNLYWYRQAAGRGLQLLFYSVGIGQISSEVPQNLSASRPQDRQFILSSKKLLLSDSGFYLCAWSVRNSNQPQHFGDGTRLSIL.

This clonotype was counted at least ten times. A read error may account for a junction end that differs from germline. The chain has TRBV5-1 and TRBJ2-3; the D gene is possibly TRBD2 (5 bases). The CDR3 length is 14 residues. CDR1 SGHRS and CDR2 YFSETQ come from the germline V gene. The CDR3 region is CASSGGPSTDTQYF. The CDR3 DNA sequence: TGTGCCAGCAGCGGCGGGCCTAGCACAGATACGCAGTATTTT.

This clonotype was detected only a few times. The V gene is TRBV27, the J gene TRBJ2-3; 7 nucleotides agree with TRBD2. The length of the CDR3 is 15 residues. Losses at the gene ends were 4 bases for V and 7 bases for J; bases not matched to a gene: 11. Germline assignment: CDR1 MNHEY and CDR2 SMNVEV (reference sequence). The CDR3 bases are TGTGCCAGCAGTTGGTCGGCTAGCGGCCTGAATACGCAGTATTTT. It translates to CASSWSASGLNTQYF.

This clonotype was seen a few times. The chain employs TRBV6-1 and TRBJ2-7; 14 positions agree with TRBD2. V lost 6 bases to trimming and J lost 5 bases; unmatched junction nucleotides: 12. The CDR3 is made up of 17 amino acids. The germline gives CDR1 MNHNS, CDR2 SASEGT. The CDR3 loop reads CASSSRTSGRPMNEQYF. In DNA, the CDR3 is TGTGCCAGCAGCTCACGGACTAGCGGGAGGCCCATGAACGAGCAGTACTTC.

This clonotype has a count of ten or more. This chain joins TRBV11-2 and TRBJ2-5; D call uncertain. Trimming took 3 bases from V and 5 from J, leaving 7 bases between them. CDR3 size: 12 residues. Germline CDR1 is SGHAT and CDR2 is FQNNGV. In DNA, the CDR3 is TGTGCCAGCAGCTTTGTACAGGAGACCCAGTACTTC. This sequence encodes CASSFVQETQYF.

V gene TRBV4-1 combines with J gene TRBJ1-5; possible D gene TRBD1, 5 bases. The CDR3 is 16 amino acids. Germline CDR1 is MGHRA and CDR2 is YSYEKL. Trimming took 0 bases from V and 0 from J, leaving 9 bases between them. The CDR3 bases are TGCGCCAGCAGCCAAGATCAGGGATATAGCAATCAGCCCCAGCATTTT. It specifies CASSQDQGYSNQPQHF.

V and J are TRBV5-1 and TRBJ1-6, with D perhaps matching TRBD1 (6 bases). CDR1 and CDR2 (germline): SGHRS, YFSETQ. This CDR3 is built from 14 residues. V lost 0 bases to trimming and J lost 8 bases, with 9 bases between them. CDR3 nucleotide sequence: TGCGCCAGCAGCTTGGAGGGGGGATATTCACCCCTCCACTTT. Translation gives CASSLEGGYSPLHF.

The chain links TRBV24-1 to TRBJ1-2; 7 bases are a match to TRBD1. J gave up 3 bases and V 4 bases, and 10 bases lay outside the gene matches. CDR3 size: 16 residues. Per germline, CDR1 KGHDR and CDR2 SFDVKD. The CDR3 nucleotides read TGTGCCACCAGTGACGCAAATGCCGGGACAGACTATGGCTACACCTTC. Amino acids: CATSDANAGTDYGYTF.

This clonotype showed up many times. The rearrangement links TRBV28 to TRBJ1-2; D gene uncertain. V lost 3 bases and J lost 3, with 14 bases in between. From germline, CDR1 is MDHEN and CDR2 SYDVKM. The CDR3 is 15 residues long. The CDR3 DNA sequence: TGTGCCAGCAGTTTCGCCTCGGGCGGACACTATGGCTACACCTTC. It codes for CASSFASGGHYGYTF.

This clonotype has a count of ten or more. The chain joins TRBV20-1 to TRBJ2-1, with D tentatively TRBD2 (5 bases). V was trimmed by 6 bases and J by 0 bases, leaving 12 bases between them. The CDR3 has 14 amino acids. Germline V lookup: CDR1 DFQATT, CDR2 SNEGSKA (reference sequence). Written as DNA, the CDR3 is TGCAGTGCCCAGGAGGCGAGCTCCTACAATGAGCAGTTCTTC. Protein product: CSAQEASSYNEQFF.